The table lists the clone carrying this T cell receptor beta chain with a few counts. The data belong to a study of blood T cell repertoires in COVID-19. Study summary: Samples taken during acute and convalescent COVID-19 were collected in the United States, Italy and Spain. In each case, the material was cDNA or gDNA derived from T cells, B-cell-depleted T cells, or PBMCs.

In the source study's methods: Nucleated cell counts were estimated from reference gene primer amplification. TCRdb's table, derived via immunoSEQ multiplex PCR, lists solely in-frame clones and lacks some. V and J calls and clone size are those listed in that table; D and trimming were worked out from the DNA. The sample contains about 59,000 clones, about 83% of which appear only once. V gave up 6 bases and J gave up 4 bases; unmatched junction bases: 6. Germline lookup yields CDR1 MDHEN and CDR2 SYDVKM. The CDR3 covers 14 residues. This TCR derives from a woman aged 80 or over with acute or convalescent COVID-19. The sequenced material came from peripheral blood. The chain links TRBV28 to TRBJ1-3, with 7 nucleotides matching TRBD1. The CDR3, as DNA: TGTGCCAGCAGAACCACAGGGGCCGGAAACACCATATATTTT. Translated: CASRTTGAGNTIYF.